This T cell receptor beta chain stems from a study of cytomegalovirus exposure and HLA in healthy donors. The CDR3 sequence is 14 residues long. In germline, CDR1 is SNHLY, CDR2 FYNNEI. Trimming stripped 7 bases from V and 3 bases from J, with 15 bases between. It was with 60 Vbeta and 13 Jbeta primers that the PCR ran. TCRdb keeps only in-frame clones here, not all; method: immunoSEQ multiplex PCR. The sample includes some 180,000 clones, 77% seen only once; the top ten take approximately 1.3%. This TCR came from a man aged 18 to 29 in good health and CMV-seronegative. Sequenced material: PBMCs. The chain has TRBV2 and TRBJ1-2, with a possible D match to TRBD1 (6 bases). CDR3 amino acids: CASTSVRGDYGYTF. CDR3 sequence (DNA): TGTGCCAGCACCTCCGTCAGGGGAGACTATGGCTACACCTTC.